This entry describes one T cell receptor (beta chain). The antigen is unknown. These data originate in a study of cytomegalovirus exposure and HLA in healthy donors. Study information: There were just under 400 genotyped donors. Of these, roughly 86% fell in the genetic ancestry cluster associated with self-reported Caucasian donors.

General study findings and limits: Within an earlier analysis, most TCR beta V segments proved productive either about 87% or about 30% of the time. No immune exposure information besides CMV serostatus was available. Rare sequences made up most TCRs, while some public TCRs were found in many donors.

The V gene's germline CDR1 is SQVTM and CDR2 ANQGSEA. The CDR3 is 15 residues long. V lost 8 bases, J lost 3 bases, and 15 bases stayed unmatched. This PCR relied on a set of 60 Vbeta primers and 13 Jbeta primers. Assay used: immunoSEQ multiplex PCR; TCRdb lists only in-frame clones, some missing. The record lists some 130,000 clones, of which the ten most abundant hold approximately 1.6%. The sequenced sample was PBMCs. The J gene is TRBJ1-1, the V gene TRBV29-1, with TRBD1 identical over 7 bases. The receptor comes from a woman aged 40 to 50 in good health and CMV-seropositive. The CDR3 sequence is CSQLITGDYDTEAFF. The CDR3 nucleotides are TGCAGCCAATTAATAACAGGGGATTACGACACTGAAGCTTTCTTT.